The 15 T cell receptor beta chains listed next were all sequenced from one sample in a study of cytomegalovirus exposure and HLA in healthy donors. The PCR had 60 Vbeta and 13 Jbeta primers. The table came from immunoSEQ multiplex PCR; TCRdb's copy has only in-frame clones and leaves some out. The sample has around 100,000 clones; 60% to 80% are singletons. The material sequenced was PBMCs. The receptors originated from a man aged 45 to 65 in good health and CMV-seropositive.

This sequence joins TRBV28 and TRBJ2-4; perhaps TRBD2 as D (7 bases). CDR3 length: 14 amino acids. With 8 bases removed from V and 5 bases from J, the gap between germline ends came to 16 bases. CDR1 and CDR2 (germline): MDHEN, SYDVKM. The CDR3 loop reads CASLKGGRENIQYF. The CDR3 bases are TGTGCCAGCCTTAAGGGGGGGCGGGAAAACATTCAGTACTTC.

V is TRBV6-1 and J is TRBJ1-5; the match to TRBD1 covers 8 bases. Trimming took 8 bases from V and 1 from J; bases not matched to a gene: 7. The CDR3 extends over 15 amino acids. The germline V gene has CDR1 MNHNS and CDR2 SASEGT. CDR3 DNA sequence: TGTGCCAGCGGACAGGGAGGAGAGAGCAATCAGCCCCAGCATTTT. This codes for CASGQGGESNQPQHF.

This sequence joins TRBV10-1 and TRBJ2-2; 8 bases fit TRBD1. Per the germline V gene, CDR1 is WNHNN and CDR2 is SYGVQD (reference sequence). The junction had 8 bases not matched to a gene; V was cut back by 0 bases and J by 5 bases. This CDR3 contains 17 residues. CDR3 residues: CASSESRQGAKTGELFF. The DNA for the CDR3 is TGCGCCAGCAGTGAGTCGAGGCAGGGGGCAAAGACCGGGGAGCTGTTTTTT.

The CDR3, as DNA: TGTGCCAGCAGTTTTGGCTTGGATACGCAGTATTTT. Its protein product is CASSFGLDTQYF. This chain joins TRBV28 and TRBJ2-3, with no clear D. Trimming stripped 3 bases from V and 6 bases from J, with 7 bases between. This CDR3 contains 12 residues. Germline loops: CDR1 MDHEN, CDR2 SYDVKM.

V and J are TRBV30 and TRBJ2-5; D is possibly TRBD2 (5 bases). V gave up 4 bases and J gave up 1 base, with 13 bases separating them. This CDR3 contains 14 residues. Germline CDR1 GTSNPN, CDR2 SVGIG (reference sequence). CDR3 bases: TGTGCCTGGACCCCCACGGGGTCCCAAGAGACCCAGTACTTC. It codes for CAWTPTGSQETQYF.

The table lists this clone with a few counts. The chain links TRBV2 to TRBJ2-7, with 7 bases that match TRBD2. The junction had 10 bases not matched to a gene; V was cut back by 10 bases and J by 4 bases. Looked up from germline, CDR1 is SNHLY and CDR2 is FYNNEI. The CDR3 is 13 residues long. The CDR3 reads CATNRDYQYEQYF. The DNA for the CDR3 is TGTGCCACCAACCGGGACTATCAGTACGAGCAGTACTTC. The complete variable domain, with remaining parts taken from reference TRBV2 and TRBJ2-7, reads EPEVTQTPSHQVTQMGQEVILRCVPISNHLYFYWYRQILGQKVEFLVSFYNNEISEKSEIFDDQFSVERPDGSNFTLKIRSTKLEDSAMYFCATNRDYQYEQYFGPGTRLTVT.

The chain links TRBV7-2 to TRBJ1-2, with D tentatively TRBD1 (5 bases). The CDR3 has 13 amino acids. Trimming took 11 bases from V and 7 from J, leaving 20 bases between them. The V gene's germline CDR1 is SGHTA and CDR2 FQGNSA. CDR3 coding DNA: TGTGCCGTACCGGGACGGGACTTAATTGGCTACACCTTC. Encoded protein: CAVPGRDLIGYTF.

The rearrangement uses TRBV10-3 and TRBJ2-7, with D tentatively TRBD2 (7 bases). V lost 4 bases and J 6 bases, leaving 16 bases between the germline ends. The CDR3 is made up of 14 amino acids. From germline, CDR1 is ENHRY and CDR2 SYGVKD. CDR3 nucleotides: TGTGCCATCAGTGGTAGGACTAGGGGGTCCGAGCAGTACTTC. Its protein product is CAISGRTRGSEQYF.

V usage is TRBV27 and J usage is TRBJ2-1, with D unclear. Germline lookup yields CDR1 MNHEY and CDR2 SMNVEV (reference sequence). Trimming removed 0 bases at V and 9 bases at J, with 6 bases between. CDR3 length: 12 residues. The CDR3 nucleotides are TGTGCCAGCAGTTTATCTCCCCGTGAGCAGTTCTTC. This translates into CASSLSPREQFF.

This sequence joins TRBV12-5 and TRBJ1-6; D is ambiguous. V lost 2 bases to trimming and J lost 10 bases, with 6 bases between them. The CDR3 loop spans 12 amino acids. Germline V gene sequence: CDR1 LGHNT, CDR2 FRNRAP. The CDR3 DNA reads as TGTGCTAGTGGTTTGCCCGCGTCACCCCTCCACTTT. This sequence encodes CASGLPASPLHF. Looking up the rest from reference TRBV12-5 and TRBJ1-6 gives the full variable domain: DARVTQTPRHKVTEMGQEVTMRCQPILGHNTVFWYRQTMMQGLELLAYFRNRAPLDDSGMPKDRFSAEMPDATLATLKIQPSEPRDSAVYFCASGLPASPLHFGNGTRLTVT.

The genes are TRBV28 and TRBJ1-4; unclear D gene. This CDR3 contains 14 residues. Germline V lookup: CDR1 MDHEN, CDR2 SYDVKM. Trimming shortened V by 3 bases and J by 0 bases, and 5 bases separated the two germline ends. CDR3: CASSLYATNEKLFF. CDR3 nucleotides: TGTGCCAGCAGTTTGTATGCAACTAATGAAAAACTGTTTTTT.

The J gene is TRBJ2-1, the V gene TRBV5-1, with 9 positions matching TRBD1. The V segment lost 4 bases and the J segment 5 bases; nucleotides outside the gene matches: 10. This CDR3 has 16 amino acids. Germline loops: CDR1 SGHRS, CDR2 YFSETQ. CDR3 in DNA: TGCGCCAGCAGCCAACTAGACAGGGGGTCAAACAATGAGCAGTTCTTC. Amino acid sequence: CASSQLDRGSNNEQFF.

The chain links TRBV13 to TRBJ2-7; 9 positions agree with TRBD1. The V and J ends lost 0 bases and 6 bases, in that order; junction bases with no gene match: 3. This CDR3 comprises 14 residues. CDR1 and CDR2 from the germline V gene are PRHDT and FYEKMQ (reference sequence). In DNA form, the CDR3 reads TGTGCCAGCAGCTTAGGACAGGGGGCCGGCGAGCAGTACTTC. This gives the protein CASSLGQGAGEQYF.

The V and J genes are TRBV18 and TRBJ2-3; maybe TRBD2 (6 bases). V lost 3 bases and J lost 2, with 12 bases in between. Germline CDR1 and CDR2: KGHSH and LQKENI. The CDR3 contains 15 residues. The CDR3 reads CASSPPTSPTDTQYF. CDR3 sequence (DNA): TGTGCCAGCTCACCGCCAACTAGCCCCACAGATACGCAGTATTTT.

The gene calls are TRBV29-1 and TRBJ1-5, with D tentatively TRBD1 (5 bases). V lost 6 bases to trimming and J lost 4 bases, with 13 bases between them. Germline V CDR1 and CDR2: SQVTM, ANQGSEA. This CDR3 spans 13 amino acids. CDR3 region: CSVGTSPNQPQHF. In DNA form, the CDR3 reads TGCAGCGTGGGGACTAGCCCAAATCAGCCCCAGCATTTT.